Listed below are T cell receptor beta chains from one sample, sequenced in a study of T cell repertoires and HLA-DP antigens. Only in-frame clones appear in the TCRdb table, and some are missing; sequencing was by immunoSEQ multiplex PCR. The sample includes about 89,000 clones, 86% of them seen just once. Antigens for these TCRs are unknown. The specimen was CD4+ T cells from PBMCs. All receptors come from a man aged 45 to 65 in good health and CMV-seronegative. Both conserved end residues are part of each CDR3. D genes are given only for firm matches. Not all rows give a size; the values are once, few, many and, for expanded clones, a class.

DNA	CDR3	D	length	V	J	size
TGTGCCACCAGCAGAGTTTCAGGTGAGCAGTTCTTC	CATSRVSGEQFF	.	12	TRBV15	TRBJ2-1	.
TGTGCCAGCAGCGTAGAGAAAGGGCTGAACACTGAAGCTTTCTTT	CASSVEKGLNTEAFF	.	15	TRBV9	TRBJ1-1	.
TGTGCCAGCAGCGTGACAGGGACAGACACTGAAGCTTTCTTT	CASSVTGTDTEAFF	TRBD1	14	TRBV5-4	TRBJ1-1	.
TGTGCCAGCAGTTCTTCAGGGGGCAGGAATGAAAAACTGTTTTTT	CASSSSGGRNEKLFF	TRBD1	15	TRBV2	TRBJ1-4	.
TGTGCCAGCAGTTTCCCCAACACCGGGGAGCTGTTTTTT	CASSFPNTGELFF	.	13	TRBV28	TRBJ2-2	.
TGTGCCAGCAGCTTAGGGGGCGGGCGGTCCTACGAGCAGTACTTC	CASSLGGGRSYEQYF	.	15	TRBV7-2	TRBJ2-7	.
TGTGCCAGCAGGTGGCCAGGGGCCGAAGCTTTCTTT	CASRWPGAEAFF	.	12	TRBV7-2	TRBJ1-1	few
TGTGCCACCAGCCCGTGGGGGGAGGGACAGAGCACAGATACGCAGTATTTT	CATSPWGEGQSTDTQYF	.	17	TRBV15	TRBJ2-3	.
TGTGCCAGCAGCCCGCAAAGGGGTCTTAATTCACCCCTCCACTTT	CASSPQRGLNSPLHF	.	15	TRBV7-2	TRBJ1-6	.
TGTGCCAGCAGCGTAGCCGGACAGGGGAGGGGTTACAATGAGCAGTTCTTC	CASSVAGQGRGYNEQFF	TRBD1	17	TRBV9	TRBJ2-1	.
TGTGCCAGCTCACCCGGGCTCGGGGCGAACACCGGGGAGCTGTTTTTT	CASSPGLGANTGELFF	.	16	TRBV18	TRBJ2-2	.
TGTGCCAGCAGAGGACAGGGGGCAGGGAACTATGGCTACACCTTC	CASRGQGAGNYGYTF	TRBD1	15	TRBV6-1	TRBJ1-2	few
TGTGCCAGCAGGGGGGGGAGTGTAGATACGCAGTATTTT	CASRGGSVDTQYF	TRBD2	13	TRBV6-5	TRBJ2-3	.
TGTGCCAGCAGTCCATCTAGCGGTGACACAGATACGCAGTATTTT	CASSPSSGDTDTQYF	TRBD2	15	TRBV7-2	TRBJ2-3	.
TGTGCCAGCAGCTTAGGACTAGCGGGAATTGAGCAGTTCTTC	CASSLGLAGIEQFF	TRBD2	14	TRBV7-2	TRBJ2-1	.
TGTGCCAGCAGTTTATCAGGGGGCGATCAGCCCCAGCATTTT	CASSLSGGDQPQHF	TRBD1	14	TRBV27	TRBJ1-5	few
TGTGCCAGCAGCTTGAAAGACGGGGACTACGAGCAGTACTTC	CASSLKDGDYEQYF	.	14	TRBV5-4	TRBJ2-7	.
TGTGCCAGCAGCTCCCGGGACAGGGACTACAATGAGCAGTTCTTC	CASSSRDRDYNEQFF	TRBD1	15	TRBV5-4	TRBJ2-1	once
TGTGCCAGCAGCGTAGGGCCAGGGGGCTTATACGAGCAGTACTTC	CASSVGPGGLYEQYF	TRBD1	15	TRBV9	TRBJ2-7	.
TGCGCCAGCAGCCAAGGTCGGGGGTCGGTGGGTGAGCAGTTCTTC	CASSQGRGSVGEQFF	.	15	TRBV4-3	TRBJ2-1	.
TGTGCCAGTAGTATAGCCGGGACAGGGACTGGGGCCAACGTCCTGACTTTC	CASSIAGTGTGANVLTF	TRBD1	17	TRBV19	TRBJ2-6	.
TGTGCCAGCAGCTTGGGAAGCCCTTTCCTTATGAACACTGAAGCTTTCTTT	CASSLGSPFLMNTEAFF	.	17	TRBV5-4	TRBJ1-1	.
TGTGCCAGCAGTGAAGGGCTAGCCGGACGGAATGAGCAGTTCTTC	CASSEGLAGRNEQFF	.	15	TRBV6-4	TRBJ2-1	.
TGTGCCAGCAGACTTGAGGGGTCATCCTACGAGCAGTACTTC	CASRLEGSSYEQYF	.	14	TRBV6-6	TRBJ2-7	.
TGCGCCAGCAGCCGGGGACAGACCTACGAGCAGTACTTC	CASSRGQTYEQYF	TRBD1	13	TRBV4-1	TRBJ2-7	few
TGTGCCAGCAGCCCCCTGCTAGCGGGCCATTCCTACGAGCAGTACTTC	CASSPLLAGHSYEQYF	TRBD2	16	TRBV16	TRBJ2-7	.
TGTGCCAGCAGCTGGGGGCGGGGGAACACTGAAGCTTTCTTT	CASSWGRGNTEAFF	.	14	TRBV5-8	TRBJ1-1	.